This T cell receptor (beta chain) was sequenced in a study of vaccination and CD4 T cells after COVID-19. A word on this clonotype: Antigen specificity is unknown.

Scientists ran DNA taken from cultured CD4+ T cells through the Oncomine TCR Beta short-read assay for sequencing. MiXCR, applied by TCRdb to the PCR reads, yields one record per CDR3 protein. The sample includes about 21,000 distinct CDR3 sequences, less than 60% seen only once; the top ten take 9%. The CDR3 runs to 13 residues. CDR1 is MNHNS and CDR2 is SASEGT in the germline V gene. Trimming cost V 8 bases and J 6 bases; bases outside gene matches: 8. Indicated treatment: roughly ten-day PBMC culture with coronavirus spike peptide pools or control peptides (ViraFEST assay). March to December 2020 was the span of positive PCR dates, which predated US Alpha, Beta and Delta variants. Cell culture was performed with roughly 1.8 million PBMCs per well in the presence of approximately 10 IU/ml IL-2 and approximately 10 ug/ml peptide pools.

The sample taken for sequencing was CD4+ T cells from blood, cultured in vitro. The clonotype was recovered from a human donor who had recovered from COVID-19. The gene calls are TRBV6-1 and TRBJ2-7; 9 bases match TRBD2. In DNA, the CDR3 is TGTGCCAGCGTCACTAGCGGGTATGGCGAGCAGTACTTC. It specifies CASVTSGYGEQYF.